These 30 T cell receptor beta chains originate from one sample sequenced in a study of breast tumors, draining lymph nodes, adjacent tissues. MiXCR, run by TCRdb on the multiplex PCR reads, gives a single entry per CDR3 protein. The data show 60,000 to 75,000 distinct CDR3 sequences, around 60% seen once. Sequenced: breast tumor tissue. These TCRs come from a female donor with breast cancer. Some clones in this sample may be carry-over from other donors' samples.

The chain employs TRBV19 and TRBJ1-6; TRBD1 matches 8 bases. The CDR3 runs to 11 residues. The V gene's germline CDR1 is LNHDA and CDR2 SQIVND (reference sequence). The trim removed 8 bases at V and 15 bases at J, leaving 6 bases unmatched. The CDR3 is CASGQGEGLHF. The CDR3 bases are TGTGCCAGTGGACAGGGCGAGGGCCTCCACTTT.

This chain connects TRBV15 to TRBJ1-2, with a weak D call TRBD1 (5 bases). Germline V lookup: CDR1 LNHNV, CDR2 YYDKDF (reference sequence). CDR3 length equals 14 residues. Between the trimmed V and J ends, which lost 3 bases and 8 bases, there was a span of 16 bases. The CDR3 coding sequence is TGTGCCACCAGCAGTGATTCAGGGTGGAGGGGCTACACCTTC. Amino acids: CATSSDSGWRGYTF.

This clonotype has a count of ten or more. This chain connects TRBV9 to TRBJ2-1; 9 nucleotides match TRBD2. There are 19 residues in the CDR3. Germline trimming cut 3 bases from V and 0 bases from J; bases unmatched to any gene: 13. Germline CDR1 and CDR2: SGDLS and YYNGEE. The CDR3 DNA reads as TGTGCCAGCAGCGGGCCCAGGGGGAGTAGCGGGAGCTCCTACAATGAGCAGTTCTTC. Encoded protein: CASSGPRGSSGSSYNEQFF.

CDR3: CSVGGGYDGYTF. CDR3 in DNA: TGCAGCGTCGGTGGAGGCTACGATGGCTACACCTTC. The rearrangement uses TRBV29-1 and TRBJ1-2; D gene uncertain. CDR3 length equals 12 residues. CDR1 SQVTM and CDR2 ANQGSEA come from the germline V gene. The germline V and J ends were trimmed by 6 bases and 6 bases, with 14 bases remaining between them.

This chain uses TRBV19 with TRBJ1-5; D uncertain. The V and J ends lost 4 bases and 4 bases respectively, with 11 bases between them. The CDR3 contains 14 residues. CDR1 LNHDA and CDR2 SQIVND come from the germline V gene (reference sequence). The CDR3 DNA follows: TGTGCCAGTAGTACCCCCCTCGATAATCAGCCCCAGCATTTT. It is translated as CASSTPLDNQPQHF.

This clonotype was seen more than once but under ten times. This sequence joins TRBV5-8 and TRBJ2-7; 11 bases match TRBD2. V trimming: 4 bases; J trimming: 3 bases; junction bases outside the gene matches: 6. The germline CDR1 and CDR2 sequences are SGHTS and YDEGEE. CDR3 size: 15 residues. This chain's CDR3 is CASSLGTSGLYEQYF. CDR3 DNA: TGTGCCAGCAGCCTAGGGACTAGCGGTCTCTACGAGCAGTACTTC. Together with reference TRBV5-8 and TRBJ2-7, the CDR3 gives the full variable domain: EAGVTQSPTHLIKTRGQQATLRCSPISGHTSVYWYQQALGLGLQFLLWYDEGEERNRGNFPPRFSGRQFPNYSSELNVNALELEDSALYLCASSLGTSGLYEQYFGPGTRLTVT.

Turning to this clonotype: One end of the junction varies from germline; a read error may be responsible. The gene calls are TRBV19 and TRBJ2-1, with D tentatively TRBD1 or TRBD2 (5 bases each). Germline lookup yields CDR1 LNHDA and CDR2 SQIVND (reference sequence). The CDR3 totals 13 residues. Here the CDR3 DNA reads TGTGCCGGTAGCTCGTGGGGACGCAATGAGCAGTTCTTC. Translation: CAGSSWGRNEQFF.

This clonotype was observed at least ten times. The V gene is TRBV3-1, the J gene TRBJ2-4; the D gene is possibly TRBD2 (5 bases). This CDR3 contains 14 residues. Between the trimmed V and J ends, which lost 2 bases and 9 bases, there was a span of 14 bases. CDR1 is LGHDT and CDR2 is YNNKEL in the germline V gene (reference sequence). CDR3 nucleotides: TGTGCCAGCAGCCAAAGGTCCGGGGTTGCCATTCAGTACTTC. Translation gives CASSQRSGVAIQYF. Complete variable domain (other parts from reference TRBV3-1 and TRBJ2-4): DTAVSQTPKYLVTQMGNDKSIKCEQNLGHDTMYWYKQDSKKFLKIMFSYNNKELIINETVPNRFSPKSPDKAHLNLHINSLELGDSAVYFCASSQRSGVAIQYFGAGTRLSVL.

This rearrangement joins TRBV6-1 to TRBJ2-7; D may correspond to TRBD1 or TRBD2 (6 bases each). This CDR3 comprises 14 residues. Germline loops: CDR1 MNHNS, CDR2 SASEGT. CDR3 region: CASSGGAIFDEQHV. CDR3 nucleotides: TGTGCCAGCAGTGGGGGGGCGATTTTCGACGAGCAGCACGTC.

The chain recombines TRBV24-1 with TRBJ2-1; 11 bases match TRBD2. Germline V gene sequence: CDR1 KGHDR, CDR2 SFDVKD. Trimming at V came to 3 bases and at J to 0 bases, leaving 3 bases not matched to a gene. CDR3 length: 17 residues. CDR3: CATSDGTSGLSYNEQFF. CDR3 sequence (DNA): TGTGCCACCAGTGATGGGACTAGCGGCCTCTCCTACAATGAGCAGTTCTTC.

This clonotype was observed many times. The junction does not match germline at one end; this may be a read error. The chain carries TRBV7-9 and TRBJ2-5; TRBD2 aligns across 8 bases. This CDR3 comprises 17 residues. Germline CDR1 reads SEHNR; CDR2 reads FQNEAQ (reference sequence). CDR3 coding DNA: TGTGCCAGCAGCTTAGACGGACTAGCAACCATCCAAGAGCCCCAGTACTTC. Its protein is CASSLDGLATIQEPQYF.

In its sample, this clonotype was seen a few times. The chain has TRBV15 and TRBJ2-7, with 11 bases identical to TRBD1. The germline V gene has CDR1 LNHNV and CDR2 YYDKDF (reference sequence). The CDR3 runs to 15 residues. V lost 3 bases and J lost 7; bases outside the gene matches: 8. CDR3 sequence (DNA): TGTGCCACCAGCAGTCCGGGACAGGGGGGGTGGGAGCAGTACTTC. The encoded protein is CATSSPGQGGWEQYF.

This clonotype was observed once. The CDR3 nucleotides read TGTGCCAGCAACAAACAGGGAGCCAATTCACCCCTCCACTTT. It specifies CASNKQGANSPLHF. This sequence joins TRBV12-3 or TRBV12-4 and TRBJ1-6; weak D call: TRBD1 (6 bases). V lost 7 bases, J lost 7 bases, and 14 bases lay in between. The CDR3 sequence is 14 residues long.

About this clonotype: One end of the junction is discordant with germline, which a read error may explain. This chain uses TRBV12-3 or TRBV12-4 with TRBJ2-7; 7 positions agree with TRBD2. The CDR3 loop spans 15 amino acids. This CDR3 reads CASSARGAGSYEQYF. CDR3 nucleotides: TGTGCCAGCAGCGCCCGGGGAGCGGGATCCTACGAACAGTACTTC.

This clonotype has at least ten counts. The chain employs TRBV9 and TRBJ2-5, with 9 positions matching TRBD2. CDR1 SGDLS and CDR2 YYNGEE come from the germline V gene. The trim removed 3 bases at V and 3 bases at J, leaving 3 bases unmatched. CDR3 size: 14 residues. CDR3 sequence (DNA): TGTGCCAGCAGCGCCAGACTAGCGGAAGAGACCCAGTACTTC. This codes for CASSARLAEETQYF.

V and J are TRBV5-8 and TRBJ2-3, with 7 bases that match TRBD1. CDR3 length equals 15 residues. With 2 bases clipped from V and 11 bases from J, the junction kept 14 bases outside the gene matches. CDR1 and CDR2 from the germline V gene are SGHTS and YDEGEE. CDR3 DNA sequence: TGTGCCAGCAGCTTTCAGGGGGACCATACAAATGAGCAGTATTTT. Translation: CASSFQGDHTNEQYF.

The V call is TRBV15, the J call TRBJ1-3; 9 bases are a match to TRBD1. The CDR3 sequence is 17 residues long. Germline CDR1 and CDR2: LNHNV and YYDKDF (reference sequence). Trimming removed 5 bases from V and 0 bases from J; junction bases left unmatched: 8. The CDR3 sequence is CATSGQRQGGSGNTIYF. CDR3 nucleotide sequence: TGTGCCACCAGCGGACAGAGACAGGGGGGCTCTGGAAACACCATATATTTT.

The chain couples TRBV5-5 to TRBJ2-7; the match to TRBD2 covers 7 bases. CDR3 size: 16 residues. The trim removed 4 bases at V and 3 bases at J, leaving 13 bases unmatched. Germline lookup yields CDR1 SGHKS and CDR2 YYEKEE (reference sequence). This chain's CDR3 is CASSLAGDVSYYEQYF. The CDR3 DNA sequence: TGTGCCAGCAGCCTGGCGGGAGACGTAAGTTACTACGAGCAGTACTTC.

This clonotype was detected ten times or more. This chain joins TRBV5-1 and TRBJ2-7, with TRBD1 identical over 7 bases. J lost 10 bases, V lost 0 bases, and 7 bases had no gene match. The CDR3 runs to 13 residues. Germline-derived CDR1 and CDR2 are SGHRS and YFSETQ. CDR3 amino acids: CASSLDGTVFQYF. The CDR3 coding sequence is TGCGCCAGCAGCTTGGACGGGACAGTTTTCCAGTACTTC.

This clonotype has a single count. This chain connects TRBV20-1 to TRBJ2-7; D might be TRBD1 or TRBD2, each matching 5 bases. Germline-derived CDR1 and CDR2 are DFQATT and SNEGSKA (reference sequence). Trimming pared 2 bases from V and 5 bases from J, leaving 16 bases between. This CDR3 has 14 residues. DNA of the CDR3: TGCAGTGCTAGACTGTGGGACCAGTCGGACGAGCAGTACTTC. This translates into CSARLWDQSDEQYF.

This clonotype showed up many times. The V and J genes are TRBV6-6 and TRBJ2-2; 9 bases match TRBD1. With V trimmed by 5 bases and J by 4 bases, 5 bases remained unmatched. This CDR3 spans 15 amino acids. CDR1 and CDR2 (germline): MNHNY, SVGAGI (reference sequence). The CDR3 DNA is TGTGCCAGCAGTCAACAGGGGGCGGGCACCGGGGAGCTGTTTTTT. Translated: CASSQQGAGTGELFF.

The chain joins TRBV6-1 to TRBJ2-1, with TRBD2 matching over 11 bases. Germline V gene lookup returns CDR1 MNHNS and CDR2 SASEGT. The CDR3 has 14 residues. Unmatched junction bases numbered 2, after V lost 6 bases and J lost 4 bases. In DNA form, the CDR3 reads TGTGCCAGCAGGGGGACTAGCGGTTACAATGAGCAGTTCTTC. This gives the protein CASRGTSGYNEQFF.

The CDR3 nucleotides read TGTGCCAGCAGCCCGGGGTACAATGAGCAGTTCTTC. Amino acids: CASSPGYNEQFF. V and J are TRBV7-8 and TRBJ2-1; TRBD2 might be the D (5 bases). This CDR3 is built from 12 residues. The V end lost 5 bases, the J end lost 4 bases, and 6 bases lay between the germline ends. The V gene's germline CDR1 is SGHVS and CDR2 FQNEAQ. Variable domain in full (rest from reference TRBV7-8 and TRBJ2-1): GAGVSQSPRYKVAKRGQDVALRCDPISGHVSLFWYQQALGQGPEFLTYFQNEAQLDKSGLPSDRFFAERPEGSVSTLKIQRTQQEDSAVYLCASSPGYNEQFFGPGTRLTVL.

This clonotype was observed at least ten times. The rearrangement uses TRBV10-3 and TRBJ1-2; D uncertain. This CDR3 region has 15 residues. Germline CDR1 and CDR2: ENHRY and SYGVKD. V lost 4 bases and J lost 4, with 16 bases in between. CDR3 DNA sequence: TGTGCCATCAGTGTATGGCAGCCCGGAGGCTATGGCTACACCTTC. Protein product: CAISVWQPGGYGYTF.

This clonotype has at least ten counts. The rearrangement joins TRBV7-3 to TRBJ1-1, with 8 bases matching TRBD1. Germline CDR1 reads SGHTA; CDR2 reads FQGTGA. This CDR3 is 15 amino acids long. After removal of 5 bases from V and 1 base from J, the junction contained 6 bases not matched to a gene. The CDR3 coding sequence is TGTGCCAGCAGCCTAAAGGGACAGGCGAACACTGAAGCTTTCTTT. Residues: CASSLKGQANTEAFF.

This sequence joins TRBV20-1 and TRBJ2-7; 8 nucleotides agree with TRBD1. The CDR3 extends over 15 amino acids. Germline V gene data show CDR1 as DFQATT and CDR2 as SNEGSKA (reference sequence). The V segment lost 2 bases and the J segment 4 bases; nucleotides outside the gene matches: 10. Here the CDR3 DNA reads TGCAGTGCTAGACTTCGGGCTACAGGGGGATACGAGCAGTACTTC. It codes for CSARLRATGGYEQYF.

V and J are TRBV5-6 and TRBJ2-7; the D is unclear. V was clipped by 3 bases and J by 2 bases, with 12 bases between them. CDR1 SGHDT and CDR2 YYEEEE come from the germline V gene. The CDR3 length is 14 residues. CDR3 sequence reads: CASSSDASPYEQYF. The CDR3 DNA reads TGTGCCAGCAGCTCCGACGCGTCTCCCTACGAGCAGTACTTC. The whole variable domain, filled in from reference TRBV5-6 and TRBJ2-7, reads DAGVTQSPTHLIKTRGQQVTLRCSPKSGHDTVSWYQQALGQGPQFIFQYYEEEERQRGNFPDRFSGHQFPNYSSELNVNALLLGDSALYLCASSSDASPYEQYFGPGTRLTVT.

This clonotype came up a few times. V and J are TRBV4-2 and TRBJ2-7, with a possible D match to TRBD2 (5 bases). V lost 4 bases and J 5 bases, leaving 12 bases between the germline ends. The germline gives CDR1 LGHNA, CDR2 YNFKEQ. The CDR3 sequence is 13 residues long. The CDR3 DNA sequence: TGTGCCAGCAGCCCCGAGATGAGGGACGAGCAGTACTTC. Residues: CASSPEMRDEQYF.

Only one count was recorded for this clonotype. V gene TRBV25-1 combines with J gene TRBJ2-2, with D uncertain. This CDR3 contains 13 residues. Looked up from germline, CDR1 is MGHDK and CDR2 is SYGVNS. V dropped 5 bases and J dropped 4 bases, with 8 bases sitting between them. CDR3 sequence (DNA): TGTGCCAGCAGTCCCCCTTTCACCGGGGAGCTGTTTTTT. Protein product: CASSPPFTGELFF.

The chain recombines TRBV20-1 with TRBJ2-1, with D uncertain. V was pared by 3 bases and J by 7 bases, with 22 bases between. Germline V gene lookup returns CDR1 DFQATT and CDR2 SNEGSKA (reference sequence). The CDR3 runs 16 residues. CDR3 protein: CSASILLGSLRNEQFF. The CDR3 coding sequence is TGCAGTGCTAGTATCCTGCTAGGTTCCCTCCGGAATGAGCAGTTCTTC.